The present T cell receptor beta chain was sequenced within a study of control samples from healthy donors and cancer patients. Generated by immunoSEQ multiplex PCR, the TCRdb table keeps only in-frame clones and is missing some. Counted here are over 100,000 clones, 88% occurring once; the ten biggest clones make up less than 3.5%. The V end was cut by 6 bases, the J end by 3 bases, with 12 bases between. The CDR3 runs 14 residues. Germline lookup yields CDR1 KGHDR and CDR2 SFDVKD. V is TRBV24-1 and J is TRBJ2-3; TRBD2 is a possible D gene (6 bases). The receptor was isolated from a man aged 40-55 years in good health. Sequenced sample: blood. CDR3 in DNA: TGTGCCACCAGTCGCGGAGGAGGGACAGATACGCAGTATTTT. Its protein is CATSRGGGTDTQYF.